This T cell receptor beta chain was documented in a study of cytomegalovirus exposure and HLA in healthy donors. Germline lookup yields CDR1 SGHNT and CDR2 YENEEA. The CDR3 sequence is 15 residues long. V dropped 5 bases and J dropped 5; count of bases not matched to a gene: 3. The PCR ran on 60 Vbeta and 13 Jbeta primers. Libraries were prepared by immunoSEQ multiplex PCR; TCRdb keeps only in-frame clonotypes and omits some of them. Among 55,000 to 65,000 clones, approximately 75% were seen once, and the ten largest hold 6% to 7%. This sequence originates from a man aged 30 to 39 in good health and CMV-seropositive. The gene calls are TRBV11-3 and TRBJ2-1, with 13 bases matching TRBD2. The sample was PBMCs. CDR3 protein: CASSTGLAGDNEQFF. The CDR3 nucleotides are TGTGCCAGCAGCACCGGACTAGCGGGGGACAATGAGCAGTTCTTC.